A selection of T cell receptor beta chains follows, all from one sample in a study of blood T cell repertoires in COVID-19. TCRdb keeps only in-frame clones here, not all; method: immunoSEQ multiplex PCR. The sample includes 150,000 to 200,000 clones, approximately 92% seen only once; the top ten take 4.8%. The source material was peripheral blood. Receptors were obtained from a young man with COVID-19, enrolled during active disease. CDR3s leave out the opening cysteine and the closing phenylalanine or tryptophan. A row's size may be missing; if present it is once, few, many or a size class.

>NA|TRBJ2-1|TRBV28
ASSPGTSEYNEQF
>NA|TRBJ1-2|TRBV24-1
ATSDEKNYGYT
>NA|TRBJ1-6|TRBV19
ATAPHRNNSPLH
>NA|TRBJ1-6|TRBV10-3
AMRGSYNSPLH
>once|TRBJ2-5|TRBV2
ASSELFGAGGPETQY
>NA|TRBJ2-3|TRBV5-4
ASSLGGQGGTDTQY
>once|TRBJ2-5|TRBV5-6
ASSLGLPQETQY
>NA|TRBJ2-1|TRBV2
ASSREAGNEQF
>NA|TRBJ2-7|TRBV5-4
ASSLGWTGDHEQY
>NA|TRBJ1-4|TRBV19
ASSTGTARLEKLF
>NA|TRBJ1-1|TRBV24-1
ATKDGGTEAF
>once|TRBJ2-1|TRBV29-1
SAQGAPLAGGPKYNEQF
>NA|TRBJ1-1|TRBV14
ASSQFTGGNTEAF
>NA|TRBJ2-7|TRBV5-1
ASSPGGLESYEQY
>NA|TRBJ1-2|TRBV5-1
ASSLGTGFGYT
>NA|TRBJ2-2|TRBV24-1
ATSGNRDRGETGELF
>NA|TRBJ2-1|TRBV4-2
ASSLHQRGTSYNEQF
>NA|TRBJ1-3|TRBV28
ASSSEGMGSTGNTIY
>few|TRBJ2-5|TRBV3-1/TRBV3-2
ASSLRTSGREVETQY
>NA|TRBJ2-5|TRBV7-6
ASSLGLAKTQY
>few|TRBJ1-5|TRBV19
ATEPGQAYQPQH
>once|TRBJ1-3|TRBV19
ASTEVLSGNTIY
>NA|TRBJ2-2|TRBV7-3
ASSGHGTGYGGELF
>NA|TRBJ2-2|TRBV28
ASTLGRVGTGELF
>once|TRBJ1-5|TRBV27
ASKTGTGINQPQH
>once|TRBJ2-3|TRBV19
ASSIGLAGGISTDTQY
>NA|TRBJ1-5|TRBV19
ASNPPGHKNQPQH
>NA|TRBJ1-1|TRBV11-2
ASSLGQRRDTEAF
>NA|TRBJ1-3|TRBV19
ASSINADRRGNTIY
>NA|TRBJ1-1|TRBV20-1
SASNSLNTEAF
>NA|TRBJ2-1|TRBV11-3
ASSSPGQFYNEQF
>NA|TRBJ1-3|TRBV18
ASSPETAGNTIY
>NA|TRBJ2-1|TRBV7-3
ASSEGAGAKLGYNEQF
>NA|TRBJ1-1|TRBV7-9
ASSPGGARWDEAF